This T cell receptor (beta chain) is drawn from a study of shared clonotypes between healthy human individuals. From germline, CDR1 is SEHNR and CDR2 FQNEAQ (reference sequence). There are 16 residues in the CDR3. The ends lost 5 bases at V and 4 bases at J; junction bases unmatched: 11. CD45RO-negative, CCR7-selected cells formed the naive CD8 fraction, which excluded terminally differentiated effector memory CD45RA+ cells. Profiling relied on immunoSEQ multiplex PCR, and the TCRdb table lists in-frame clones only, not all of them. The table lists roughly 2,000,000 clones, 93% of them singletons, with more than 1.5% in the top ten.

Material for sequencing was naive CD8+ T cells from PBMCs. The V call is TRBV7-9, the J call TRBJ1-5; 7 nucleotides match TRBD1. This clonotype was sampled from a man aged 18 to 30 in good health. Some clones in this sample may be carry-over from other donors' samples. CDR3 bases: TGTGCCAGCAGCCCCCTTCGACAGGGCCCAAATCAGCCCCAGCATTTT. It is translated as CASSPLRQGPNQPQHF. The full variable domain, rest sourced from reference TRBV7-9 and TRBJ1-5, is DTGVSQNPRHKITKRGQNVTFRCDPISEHNRLYWYRQTLGQGPEFLTYFQNEAQLEKSRLLSDRFSAERPKGSFSTLEIQRTEQGDSAMYLCASSPLRQGPNQPQHFGDGTRLSIL.